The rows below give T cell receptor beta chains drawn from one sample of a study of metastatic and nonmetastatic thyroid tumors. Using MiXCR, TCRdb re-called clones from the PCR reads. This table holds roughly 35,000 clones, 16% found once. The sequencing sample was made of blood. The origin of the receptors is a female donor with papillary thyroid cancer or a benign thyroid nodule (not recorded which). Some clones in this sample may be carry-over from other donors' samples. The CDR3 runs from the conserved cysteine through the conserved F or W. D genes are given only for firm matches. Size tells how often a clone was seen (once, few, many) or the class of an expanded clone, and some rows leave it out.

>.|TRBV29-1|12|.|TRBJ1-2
CSVEDGPYGYTF
TGCAGCGTTGAGGATGGTCCTTATGGCTACACCTTC
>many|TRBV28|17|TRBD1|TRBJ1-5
CASSSITTGSAGQPQHF
TGTGCCAGCAGTTCTATCACGACAGGGAGTGCGGGTCAGCCCCAGCATTTT
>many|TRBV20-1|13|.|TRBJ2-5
CSARAQGFATQYF
TGCAGTGCTAGAGCCCAGGGGTTTGCGACCCAGTACTTC
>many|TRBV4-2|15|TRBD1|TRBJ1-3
CASSQEQGEGNTIYF
TGTGCCAGCAGCCAAGAACAGGGGGAAGGAAACACCATATATTTT
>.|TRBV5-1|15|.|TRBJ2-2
CASILGTPNTGELFF
TGCGCCAGCATCCTTGGGACGCCGAACACCGGGGAGCTGTTTTTT
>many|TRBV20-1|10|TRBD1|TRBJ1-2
CRQGADGYTF
TGTCGACAGGGGGCGGATGGCTACACCTTC
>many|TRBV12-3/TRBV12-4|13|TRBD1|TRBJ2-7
CASSGTGAYEQYF
TGTGCCAGCAGTGGGACAGGGGCCTACGAGCAGTACTTC
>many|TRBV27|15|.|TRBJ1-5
CASSLGGGYNQPQHF
TGTGCCAGCAGTTTGGGGGGGGGATACAATCAGCCCCAGCATTTT
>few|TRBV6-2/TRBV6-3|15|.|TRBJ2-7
CASSYSIGGFNEQYF
TGTGCCAGCAGTTACTCGATCGGGGGCTTTAACGAGCAGTACTTC
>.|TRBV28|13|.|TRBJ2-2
CAILGANTGELFF
TGTGCCATCTTAGGAGCGAACACCGGGGAGCTGTTTTTT
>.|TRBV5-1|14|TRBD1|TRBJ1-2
CASSLGDRGYGYTF
TGCGCCAGCAGCTTGGGGGACAGGGGATATGGCTACACCTTC
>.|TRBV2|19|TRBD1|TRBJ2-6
CASSDGAGQGYSGANVMNF
TGTGCCAGCAGTGATGGTGCGGGACAGGGGTATTCTGGGGCCAACGTCATGAATTTC
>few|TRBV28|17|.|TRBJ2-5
CASSSLKLIQGQDTQYF
TGTGCCAGCAGTTCCCTCAAACTGATACAGGGCCAAGATACCCAGTACTTC
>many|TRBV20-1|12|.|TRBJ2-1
CSASPPADEQFF
TGCAGTGCTAGCCCCCCCGCAGATGAGCAGTTCTTC
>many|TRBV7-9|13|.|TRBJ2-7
CASSSRDFYEQYF
TGTGCCAGCAGCTCCCGGGACTTCTACGAGCAGTACTTC
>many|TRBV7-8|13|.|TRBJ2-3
CASSSFPGDTQYF
TGTGCCAGCAGCTCCTTTCCCGGGGATACGCAGTATTTT
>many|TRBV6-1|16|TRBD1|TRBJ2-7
CASSVAGTGFSQEQYF
TGTGCCAGCAGTGTCGCCGGGACAGGCTTTTCTCAGGAGCAGTACTTC
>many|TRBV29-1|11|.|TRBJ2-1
CSVSSYNEQFF
TGCAGCGTTAGTTCTTACAATGAGCAGTTCTTC
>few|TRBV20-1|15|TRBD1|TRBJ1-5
CSAQGGAGGNQPQHF
TGCAGTGCACAGGGGGGGGCCGGCGGCAATCAGCCCCAGCATTTT
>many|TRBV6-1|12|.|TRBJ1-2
CASGYTNYGYTF
TGTGCCAGCGGTTATACTAACTATGGCTACACCTTC
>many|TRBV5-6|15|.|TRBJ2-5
CASSFSGGVPKTQYF
TGTGCCAGCAGCTTCAGTGGTGGGGTACCGAAGACCCAGTACTTC
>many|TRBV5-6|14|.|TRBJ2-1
CASSAGLRGNEQFF
TGTGCCAGCAGCGCAGGGTTGCGTGGCAATGAGCAGTTCTTC
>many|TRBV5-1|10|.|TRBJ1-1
CASRGTEAFF
TGCGCCAGCAGAGGCACTGAAGCTTTCTTT
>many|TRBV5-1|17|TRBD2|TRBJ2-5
CASSSGLAGGGQETQYF
TGCGCCAGCAGCTCGGGACTAGCTGGGGGAGGGCAAGAGACCCAGTACTTC
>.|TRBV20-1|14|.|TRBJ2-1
CSSSKGGGHNEQFF
TGCAGTTCATCCAAAGGGGGGGGACACAATGAGCAGTTCTTC
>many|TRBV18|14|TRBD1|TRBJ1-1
CASSPNTGGTEAFF
TGTGCCAGCTCGCCAAACACAGGGGGCACTGAAGCTTTCTTT
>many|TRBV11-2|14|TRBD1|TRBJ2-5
CASSPRQGQETQYF
TGTGCCAGCAGCCCGAGACAGGGGCAAGAGACCCAGTACTTC
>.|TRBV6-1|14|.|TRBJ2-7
CASRKARSSYEQYF
TGTGCCAGCAGGAAGGCGCGATCCTCCTACGAGCAGTACTTC
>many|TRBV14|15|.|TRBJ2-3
CASSHSVRRTDTQYF
TGTGCCAGCAGCCACTCGGTGAGACGAACAGATACGCAGTATTTT
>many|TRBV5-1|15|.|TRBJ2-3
CASSSDGVRADTQYF
TGCGCCAGCAGCTCGGACGGGGTTCGGGCGGATACGCAGTATTTT
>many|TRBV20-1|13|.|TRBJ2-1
CSAELVGIEEQFF
TGCAGTGCGGAACTAGTGGGGATAGAGGAGCAGTTCTTC
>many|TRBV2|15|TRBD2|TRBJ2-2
CASRTSGTGAGELFF
TGTGCCAGCAGGACTAGCGGGACGGGCGCCGGGGAGCTGTTTTTT
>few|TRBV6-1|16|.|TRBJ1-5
CASSARGGQGNQPQHF
TGTGCCAGCAGTGCCCGGGGGGGTCAGGGCAATCAGCCACAGCATTTT
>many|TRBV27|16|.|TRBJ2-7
CASSLREAAKGYEQYF
TGTGCCAGCAGTTTAAGAGAAGCGGCGAAGGGCTACGAGCAGTACTTC
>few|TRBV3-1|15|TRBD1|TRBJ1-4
CASSLNGQGNEKLFF
TGTGCCAGCAGCCTAAACGGACAGGGTAATGAAAAACTGTTTTTT
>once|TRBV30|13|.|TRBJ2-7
CAWSVRVGYEQYF
TGTGCCTGGAGTGTACGCGTCGGGTACGAGCAGTACTTC
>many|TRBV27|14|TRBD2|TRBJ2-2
CAIRAGGYTGELFF
TGTGCCATCCGAGCGGGAGGATACACCGGGGAGCTGTTTTTT
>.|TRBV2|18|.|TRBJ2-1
CASSPGTGFLAGLGEQFF
TGTGCCAGCAGCCCCGGGACAGGTTTTCTAGCGGGATTAGGTGAGCAGTTCTTC
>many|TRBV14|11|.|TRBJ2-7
CASSQLGEQYF
TGTGCCAGCAGCCAGCTTGGCGAGCAGTACTTC
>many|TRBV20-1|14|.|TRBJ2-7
CSARDLTGQYEQYF
TGCAGTGCTAGAGATCTCACTGGGCAGTACGAGCAGTACTTC
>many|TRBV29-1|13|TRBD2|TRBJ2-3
CSSGDSGADTQYF
TGCAGCAGCGGGGATTCGGGCGCAGATACGCAGTATTTT
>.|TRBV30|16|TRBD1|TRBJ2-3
CAWSSTPGTGRDTQYF
TGTGCCTGGAGTTCGACCCCCGGGACAGGGAGGGATACGCAGTATTTT
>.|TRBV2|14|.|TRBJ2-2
CASSETVATGELFF
TGTGCCAGCAGTGAAACGGTGGCCACCGGGGAGCTGTTTTTT
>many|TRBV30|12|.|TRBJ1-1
CAWAYGPRPAFF
TGTGCCTGGGCCTACGGGCCACGGCCTGCTTTCTTT
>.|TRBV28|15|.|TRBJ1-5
CASSLAGTQVHPQHF
TGTGCCAGCAGTTTGGCCGGGACTCAGGTTCATCCCCAGCATTTT
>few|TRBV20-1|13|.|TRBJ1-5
CSAKAGSGQPQHF
TGCAGTGCAAAGGCGGGGTCGGGTCAGCCCCAGCATTTT
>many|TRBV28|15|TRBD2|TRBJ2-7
CASSLSGRITYEQYF
TGTGCCAGCAGTTTGTCCGGGAGGATTACCTACGAGCAGTACTTC
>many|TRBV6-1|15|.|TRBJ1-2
CASSSFGVANYGYTF
TGTGCCAGCAGTTCGTTCGGGGTAGCTAACTATGGCTACACCTTC
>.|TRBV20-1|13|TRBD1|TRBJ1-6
CSAQGQGVSRLHF
TGCAGTGCACAGGGACAGGGAGTATCACGCCTGCACTTT
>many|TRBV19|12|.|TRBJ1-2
CASSQGLYGYTF
TGTGCCAGTAGTCAGGGATTGTACGGCTACACCTTC
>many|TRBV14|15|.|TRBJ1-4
CASSQGLRSNEKLFF
TGTGCCAGCAGCCAAGGGCTCAGGAGTAATGAAAAACTGTTTTTT
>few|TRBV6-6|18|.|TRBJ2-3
CASRQGSFLWDEQHTQYF
TGTGCCAGTCGCCAGGGATCCTTTCTGTGGGACGAACAGCATACGCAGTATTTT
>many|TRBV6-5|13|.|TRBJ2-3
CASSYPHTDTQYF
TGTGCCAGCAGTTACCCTCACACAGATACGCAGTATTTT
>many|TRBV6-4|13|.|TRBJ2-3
CASSLEHTDTQYF
TGTGCCAGCAGCCTCGAGCACACAGATACGCAGTATTTT
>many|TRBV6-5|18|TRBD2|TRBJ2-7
CASSYGPKTSGRSGEQYF
TGTGCCAGCAGTTATGGCCCTAAGACTAGCGGGAGGTCGGGCGAGCAGTACTTC
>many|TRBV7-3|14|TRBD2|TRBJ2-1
CASRPGTSEGEQFF
TGTGCCAGCAGACCCGGGACTAGCGAGGGTGAGCAGTTCTTC
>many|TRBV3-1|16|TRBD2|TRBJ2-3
CASNQLAGGPTDTQYF
TGTGCCAGCAACCAACTAGCGGGAGGGCCGACAGATACGCAGTATTTT
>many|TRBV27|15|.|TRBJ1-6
CASSLSNWENSPLHF
TGTGCCAGCAGTTTATCGAACTGGGAGAATTCACCCCTCCACTTT
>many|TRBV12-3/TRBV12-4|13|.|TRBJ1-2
CASSLGQNYGYTF
TGTGCCAGCAGTTTGGGGCAGAACTATGGCTACACCTTC